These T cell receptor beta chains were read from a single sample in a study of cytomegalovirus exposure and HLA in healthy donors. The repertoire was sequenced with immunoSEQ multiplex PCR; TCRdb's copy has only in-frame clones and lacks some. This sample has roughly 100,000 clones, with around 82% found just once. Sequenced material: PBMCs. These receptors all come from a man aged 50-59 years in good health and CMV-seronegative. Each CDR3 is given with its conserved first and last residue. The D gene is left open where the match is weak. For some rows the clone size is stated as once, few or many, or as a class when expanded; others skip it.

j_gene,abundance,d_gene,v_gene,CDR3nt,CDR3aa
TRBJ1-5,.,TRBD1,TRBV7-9,TGTGCCAGCAGCTCAAGGGGGACAGGTAATCAGCCCCAGCATTTT,CASSSRGTGNQPQHF
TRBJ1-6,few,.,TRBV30,TGTGCCTGGAGTTCGAGCTCCTATAATTCACCCCTCCACTTT,CAWSSSSYNSPLHF
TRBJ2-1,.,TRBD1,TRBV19,TGTGCCAGTAGTATAGATAGACAGGGCCCCTACAATGAGCAGTTCTTC,CASSIDRQGPYNEQFF
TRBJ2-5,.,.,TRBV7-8,TGTGCCAGCAGCTTGGAATGGACATCAGAGACCCAGTACTTC,CASSLEWTSETQYF
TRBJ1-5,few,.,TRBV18,TGTGCCAGCTCACCACCATCGGTTGGGGCCTCGGGCAATCAGCCCCAGCATTTT,CASSPPSVGASGNQPQHF
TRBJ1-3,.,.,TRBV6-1,TGTGCCAGCGGCGGAACCTCTGGAAACACCATATATTTT,CASGGTSGNTIYF
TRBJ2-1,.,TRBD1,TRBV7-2,TGTGCCAGCAGCTCCCTCGTCCAGGGACAGAGCTCCTACAATGAGCAGTTCTTC,CASSSLVQGQSSYNEQFF
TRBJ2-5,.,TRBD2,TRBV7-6,TGTGCCAGCAGCCCCTTGAACGGGGGGGCCCCAGAGACCCAGTACTTC,CASSPLNGGAPETQYF
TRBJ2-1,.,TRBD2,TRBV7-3,TGTGCCAGCAGCTCTACTAGCGGGGGGCGTGAGCAGTTCTTC,CASSSTSGGREQFF
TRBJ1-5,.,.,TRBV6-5,TGTGCCAGCAGTTACTCGACACGGTATCAGCCCCAGCATTTT,CASSYSTRYQPQHF
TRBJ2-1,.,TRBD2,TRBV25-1,TGTGCCAGCAGTGCGGGACTAGCGGGGGGACCAACCTACAATGAGCAGTTCTTC,CASSAGLAGGPTYNEQFF
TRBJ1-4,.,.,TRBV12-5,TGTGCTAGTGACAATGAGACAGAAGGGAATGAAAAACTGTTTTTT,CASDNETEGNEKLFF
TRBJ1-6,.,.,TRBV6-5,TGTGCCATCTCTCGTCTAGTAAATAATTCACCCCTCCACTTT,CAISRLVNNSPLHF
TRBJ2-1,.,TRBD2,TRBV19,TGTGCCAGTACGTTGGCGGGGGGGTACAATGAGCAGTTCTTC,CASTLAGGYNEQFF
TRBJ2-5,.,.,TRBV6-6,TGTGCCAGCAGTCCCGGGACTCCCCCAGAGACCCAGTACTTC,CASSPGTPPETQYF
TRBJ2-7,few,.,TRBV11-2,TGTGCCAGCAGCTTACCCCAATACGAGCAGTACTTC,CASSLPQYEQYF
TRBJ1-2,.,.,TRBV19,TGTGCCAGTAGCCAGGATCCGTCCTATGGCTACACCTTC,CASSQDPSYGYTF
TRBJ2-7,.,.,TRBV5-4,TGTGCCAGCAGCTTGGGACAGGTTTACGAGCAGTACTTC,CASSLGQVYEQYF
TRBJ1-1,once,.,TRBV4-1,TGCGCCAGCAGCCGGACCCGAGGGACTGAAGCTTTCTTT,CASSRTRGTEAFF
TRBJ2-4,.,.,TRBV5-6,TGTGCCAGCAGCCTTCGGACAGAGTCGAACAAAAACATTCAGTACTTC,CASSLRTESNKNIQYF
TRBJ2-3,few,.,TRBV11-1,TGTGCCAGCCGGGGGGCACGCACAGATACGCAGTATTTT,CASRGARTDTQYF
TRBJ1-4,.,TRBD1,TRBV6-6,TGTGCCAGCAGTTCGACAGGGTTGGGAGCTAATGAAAAACTGTTTTTT,CASSSTGLGANEKLFF
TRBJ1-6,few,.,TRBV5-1,TGCGCCAGCAGCTTGGACGAGTCACCCCTCCACTTT,CASSLDESPLHF
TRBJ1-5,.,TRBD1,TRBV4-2,TGTGCCAGCAGCCTTACCGACAGGGCTCGTCAGCCCCAGCATTTT,CASSLTDRARQPQHF
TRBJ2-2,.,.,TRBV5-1,TGCGCCAGCAGCGGCGACTGGCAAGAGGAGCTGTTTTTT,CASSGDWQEELFF
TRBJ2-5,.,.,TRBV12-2,TGTGCAAGTCGCTTAGTAACAGGGCTGTATGAAGAGACCCAGTACTTC,CASRLVTGLYEETQYF